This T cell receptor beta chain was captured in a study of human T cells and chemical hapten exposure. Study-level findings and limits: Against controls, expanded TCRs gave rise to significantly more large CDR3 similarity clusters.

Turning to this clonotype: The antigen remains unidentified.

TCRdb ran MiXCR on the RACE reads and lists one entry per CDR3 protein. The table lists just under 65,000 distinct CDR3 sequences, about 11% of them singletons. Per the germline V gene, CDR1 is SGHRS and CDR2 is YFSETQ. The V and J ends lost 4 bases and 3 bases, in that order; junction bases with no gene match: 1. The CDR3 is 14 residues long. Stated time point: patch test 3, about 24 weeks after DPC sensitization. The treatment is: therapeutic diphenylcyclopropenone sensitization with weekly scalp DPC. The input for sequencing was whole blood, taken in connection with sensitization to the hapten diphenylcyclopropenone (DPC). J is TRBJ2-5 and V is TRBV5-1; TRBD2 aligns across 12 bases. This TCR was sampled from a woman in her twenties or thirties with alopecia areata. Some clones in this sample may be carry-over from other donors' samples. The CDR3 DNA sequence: TGCGCCAGCAGCCGGACTAGCGGGAAAGAGACCCAGTACTTC. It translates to CASSRTSGKETQYF.